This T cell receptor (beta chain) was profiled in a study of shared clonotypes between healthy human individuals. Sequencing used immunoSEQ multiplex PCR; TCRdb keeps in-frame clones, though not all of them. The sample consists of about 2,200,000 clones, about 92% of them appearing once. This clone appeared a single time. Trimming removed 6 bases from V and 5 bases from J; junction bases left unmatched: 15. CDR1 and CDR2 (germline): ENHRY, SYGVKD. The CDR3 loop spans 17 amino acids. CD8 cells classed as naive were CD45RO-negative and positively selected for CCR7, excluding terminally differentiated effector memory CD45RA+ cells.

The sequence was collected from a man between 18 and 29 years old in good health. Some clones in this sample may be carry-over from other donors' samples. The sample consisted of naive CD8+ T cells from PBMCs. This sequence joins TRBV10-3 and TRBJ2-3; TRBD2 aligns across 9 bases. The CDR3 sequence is CAISWGTSTRPRDTQYF. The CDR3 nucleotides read TGTGCCATCAGCTGGGGGACTAGCACAAGGCCAAGAGATACGCAGTATTTT.